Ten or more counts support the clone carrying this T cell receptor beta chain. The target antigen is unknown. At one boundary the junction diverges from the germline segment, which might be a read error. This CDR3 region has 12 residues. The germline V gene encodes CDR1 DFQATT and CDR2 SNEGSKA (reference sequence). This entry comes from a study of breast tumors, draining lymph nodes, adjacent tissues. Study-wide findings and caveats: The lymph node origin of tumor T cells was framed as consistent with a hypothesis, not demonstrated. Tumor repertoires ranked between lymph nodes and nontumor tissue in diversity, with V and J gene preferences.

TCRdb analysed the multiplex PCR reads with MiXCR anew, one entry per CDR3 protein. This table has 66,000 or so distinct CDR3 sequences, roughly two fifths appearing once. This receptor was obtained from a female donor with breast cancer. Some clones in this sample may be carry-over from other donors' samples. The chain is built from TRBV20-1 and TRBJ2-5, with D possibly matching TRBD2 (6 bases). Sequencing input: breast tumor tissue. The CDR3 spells CSAAGTLISPRF. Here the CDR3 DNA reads TGCAGTGCGGCCGGGACTCTTATATCCCCTCGATTC.